The source of this T cell receptor beta chain is a study of shared clonotypes between healthy human individuals. Sorted subsets were amplified in replicate PCRs using approximately 0.2 ug DNA, roughly 30,000 T cell genomes. The data were produced by immunoSEQ multiplex PCR, yet TCRdb's version contains in-frame clones alone and is incomplete. The table shows nearly 1 million clones, with 76% occurring only once. Study-wide findings and caveats: Of the naive CD4 clonotypes, around 5.2% were shared across several donors. The study's rarefaction showed incomplete sorted-subset sequencing despite large depth.

V was cut by 10 bases and J by 1 base, with 16 bases left in between. Germline CDR1 reads MDHEN; CDR2 reads SYDVKM. The CDR3 is 14 amino acids. Note on this clone: What it binds is not known.

The study drew all its donors from Caucasian adults living in Nashville, Tennessee. V usage is TRBV28 and J usage is TRBJ1-2, with D unresolved. This TCR was sampled from a man younger than 35 in good health. Sequenced material: memory CD4+ T cells sorted from blood. Subset here: CD45RA-negative fraction. CDR3 sequence: CATQRGGLNYGYTF. The CDR3 DNA is TGTGCCACCCAAAGAGGCGGGCTTAACTATGGCTACACCTTC.